This record looks at one T cell receptor beta chain sequence and its context. The antigen is unknown. The sample belongs to a study of T cell clonotyping in hematopoietic cell transplantation. Assay: immunoSEQ multiplex PCR; the TCRdb copy retains only in-frame clones and omits some. The sample lists approximately 44,000 clones; about 96% were seen once. The CDR3 covers 17 residues. Per germline, CDR1 MNHEY and CDR2 SMNVEV (reference sequence). V gave up 4 bases and J gave up 3 bases; unmatched junction bases: 13. The study, taken as a whole, reports: Graft donor and pretransplant recipient Inverse Simpson Index values predicted broader posttransplant TCR diversity. Without cell sorting, CD4 versus CD8 contributions remain unresolved. Recipient TCR diversity dropped after transplant; expanded clonotypes rose from day 30 to 180. Few recipient clonotypes overlapped donors; over 95% were de novo at given depth.

The material sequenced was peripheral blood mononuclear cells. The TCR comes from a man aged 30-40 years in good health. Some clones in this sample may be carry-over from other donors' samples. The gene calls are TRBV27 and TRBJ2-3; 7 bases are shared with TRBD2. CDR3 sequence (DNA): TGTGCCAGCAGTTCATCCTACCTAGCGGCCCGGACAGATACGCAGTATTTT. Translation gives CASSSSYLAARTDTQYF.